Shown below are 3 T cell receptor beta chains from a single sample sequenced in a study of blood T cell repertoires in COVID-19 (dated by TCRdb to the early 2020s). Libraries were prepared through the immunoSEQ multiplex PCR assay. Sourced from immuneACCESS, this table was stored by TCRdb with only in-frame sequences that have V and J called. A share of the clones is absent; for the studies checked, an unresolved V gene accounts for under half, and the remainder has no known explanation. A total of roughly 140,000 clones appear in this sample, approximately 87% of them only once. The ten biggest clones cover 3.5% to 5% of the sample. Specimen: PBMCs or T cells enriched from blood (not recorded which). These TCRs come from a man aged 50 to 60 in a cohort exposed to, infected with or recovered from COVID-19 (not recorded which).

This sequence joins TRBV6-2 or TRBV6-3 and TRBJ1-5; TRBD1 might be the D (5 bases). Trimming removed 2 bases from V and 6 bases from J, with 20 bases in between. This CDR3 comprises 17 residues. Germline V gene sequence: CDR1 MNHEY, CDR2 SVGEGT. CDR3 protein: CASSYTGLWGEIQPQHF. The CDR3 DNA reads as TGTGCCAGCAGTTACACGGGTCTTTGGGGGGAAATTCAGCCCCAGCATTTT.

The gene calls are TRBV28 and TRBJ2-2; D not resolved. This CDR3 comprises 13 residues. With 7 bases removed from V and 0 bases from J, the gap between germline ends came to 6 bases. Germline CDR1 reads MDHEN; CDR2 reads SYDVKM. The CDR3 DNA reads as TGTGCCAGCAAGGAGACGAACACCGGGGAGCTGTTTTTT. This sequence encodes CASKETNTGELFF.

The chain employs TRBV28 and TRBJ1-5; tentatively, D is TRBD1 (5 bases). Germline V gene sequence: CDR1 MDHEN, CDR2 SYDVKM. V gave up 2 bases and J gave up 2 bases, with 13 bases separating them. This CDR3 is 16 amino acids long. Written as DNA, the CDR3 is TGTGCCAGCAGTTTACTAGGGGCAGTGGGCAATCAGCCCCAGCATTTT. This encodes CASSLLGAVGNQPQHF.